The entry that follows covers one TCR beta chain sequence. The antigen remains unidentified. This record comes from a study of cytomegalovirus exposure and HLA in healthy donors. Study-wide findings and caveats: TCR beta chains numbering approximately 150 were designated cytomegalovirus-associated. Reported results showed that the classifier diagnosed cytomegalovirus status with high specificity and sensitivity.

The repertoire was sequenced with immunoSEQ multiplex PCR; TCRdb's copy has only in-frame clones and lacks some. The sample yields about 65,000 clones, roughly 94% seen once. The origin of this receptor is a man between 18 and 29 years old in good health and CMV-seropositive. Material: PBMCs.

The CDR3 here is CAINQGSNEKLFF. The CDR3, as DNA: TGTGCCATCAATCAGGGATCTAATGAAAAACTGTTTTTT. V and J are TRBV10-3 and TRBJ1-4; the D gene is possibly TRBD1 (5 bases). CDR1 and CDR2 (germline): ENHRY, SYGVKD. Trimming shortened V by 7 bases and J by 3 bases, and 9 bases separated the two germline ends. The CDR3 has 13 residues.